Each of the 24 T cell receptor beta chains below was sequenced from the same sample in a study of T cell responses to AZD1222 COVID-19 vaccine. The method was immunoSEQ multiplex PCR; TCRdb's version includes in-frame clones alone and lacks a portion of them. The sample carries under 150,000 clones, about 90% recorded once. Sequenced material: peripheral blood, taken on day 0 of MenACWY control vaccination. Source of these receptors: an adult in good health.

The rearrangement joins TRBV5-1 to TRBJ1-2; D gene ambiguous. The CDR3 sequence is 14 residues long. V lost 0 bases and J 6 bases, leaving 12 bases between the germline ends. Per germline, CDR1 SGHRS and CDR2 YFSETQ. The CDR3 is CASSLEVGSHGYTF. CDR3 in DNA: TGCGCCAGCAGCTTGGAAGTAGGGTCCCATGGCTACACCTTC.

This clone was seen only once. The CDR3 is CASSQVRTGTDGYTF. The CDR3 region has the DNA TGCGCCAGCAGCCAAGTTCGGACAGGGACGGATGGCTACACCTTC. The genes are TRBV4-1 and TRBJ1-2, with 8 bases lining up with TRBD1. V was clipped by 1 base and J by 6 bases; unmatched bases: 7. Germline V gene lookup returns CDR1 MGHRA and CDR2 YSYEKL. The CDR3 loop spans 15 amino acids.

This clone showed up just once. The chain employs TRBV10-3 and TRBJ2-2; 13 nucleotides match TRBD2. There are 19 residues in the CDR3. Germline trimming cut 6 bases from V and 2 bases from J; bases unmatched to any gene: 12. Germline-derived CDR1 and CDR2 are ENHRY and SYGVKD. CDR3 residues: CAIRRLAGGGGGNTGELFF. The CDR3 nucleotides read TGTGCCATCAGGAGACTAGCGGGAGGAGGGGGGGGAAACACCGGGGAGCTGTTTTTT.

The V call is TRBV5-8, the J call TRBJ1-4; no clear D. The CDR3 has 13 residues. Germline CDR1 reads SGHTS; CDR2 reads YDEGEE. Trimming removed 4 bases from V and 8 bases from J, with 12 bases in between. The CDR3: CASSLLPPEKLFF. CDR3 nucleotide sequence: TGTGCCAGCAGCCTACTTCCACCCGAAAAACTGTTTTTT.

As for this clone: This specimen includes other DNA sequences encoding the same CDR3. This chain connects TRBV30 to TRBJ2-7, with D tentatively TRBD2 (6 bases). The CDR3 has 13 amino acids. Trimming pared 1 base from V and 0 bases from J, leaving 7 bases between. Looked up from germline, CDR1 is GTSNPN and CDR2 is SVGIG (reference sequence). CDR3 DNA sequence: TGTGCCTGGAGTGACGGGAGCTCCTACGAGCAGTACTTC. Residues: CAWSDGSSYEQYF.

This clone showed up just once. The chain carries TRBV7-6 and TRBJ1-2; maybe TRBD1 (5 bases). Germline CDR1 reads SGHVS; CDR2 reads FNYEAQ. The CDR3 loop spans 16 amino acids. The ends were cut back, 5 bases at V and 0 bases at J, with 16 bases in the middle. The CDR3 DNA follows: TGTGCCAGCAGCCCCCAGGGTTTGGGGACTAACTATGGCTACACCTTC. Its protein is CASSPQGLGTNYGYTF.

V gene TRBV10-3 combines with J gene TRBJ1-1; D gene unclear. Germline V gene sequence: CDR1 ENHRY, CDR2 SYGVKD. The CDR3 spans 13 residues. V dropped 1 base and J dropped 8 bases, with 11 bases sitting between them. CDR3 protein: CAISEFDPGEAFF. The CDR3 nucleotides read TGTGCCATCAGTGAGTTCGATCCCGGGGAAGCTTTCTTT.

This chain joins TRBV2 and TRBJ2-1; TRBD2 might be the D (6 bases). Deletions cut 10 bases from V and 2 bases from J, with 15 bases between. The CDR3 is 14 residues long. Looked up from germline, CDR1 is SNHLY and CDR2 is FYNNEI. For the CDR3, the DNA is TGTGCCACTACGGGAGAGTGGGCCTACAATGAGCAGTTCTTC. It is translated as CATTGEWAYNEQFF.

The CDR3 sequence: CASSLRGNSGNTIYF. DNA for the CDR3: TGTGCCAGCAGCTTAAGGGGTAACTCTGGAAACACCATATATTTT. The V gene is TRBV7-3, the J gene TRBJ1-3, with D unclear. V lost 1 base, J lost 0 bases, and 7 bases lay in between. This CDR3 has 15 residues. Germline CDR1 and CDR2: SGHTA and FQGTGA. Full variable domain (remainder filled in from reference TRBV7-3 and TRBJ1-3): GAGVSQTPSNKVTEKGKYVELRCDPISGHTALYWYRQSLGQGPEFLIYFQGTGAADDSGLPNDRFFAVRPEGSVSTLKIQRTERGDSAVYLCASSLRGNSGNTIYFGEGSWLTVV.

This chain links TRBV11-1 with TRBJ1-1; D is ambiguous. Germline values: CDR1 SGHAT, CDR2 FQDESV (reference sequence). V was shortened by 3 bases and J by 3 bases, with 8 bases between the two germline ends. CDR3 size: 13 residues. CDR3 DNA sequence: TGTGCCAGCAGCTTGGGTTCCGACACTGAAGCTTTCTTT. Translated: CASSLGSDTEAFF.

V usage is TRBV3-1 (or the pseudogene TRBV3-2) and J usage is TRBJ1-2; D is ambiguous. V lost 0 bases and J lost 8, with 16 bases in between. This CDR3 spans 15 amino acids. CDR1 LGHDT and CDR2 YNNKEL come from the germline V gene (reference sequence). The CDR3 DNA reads TGTGCCAGCAGCCAAGATTTGGGGAAGGCTGGCGGCTACACCTTC. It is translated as CASSQDLGKAGGYTF.

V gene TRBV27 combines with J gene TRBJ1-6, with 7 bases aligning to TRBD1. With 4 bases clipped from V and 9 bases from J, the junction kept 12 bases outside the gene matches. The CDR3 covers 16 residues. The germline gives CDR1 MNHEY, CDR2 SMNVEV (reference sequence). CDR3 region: CASSSQGGGLASPLHF. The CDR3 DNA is TGTGCCAGCAGTTCCCAGGGGGGAGGCCTTGCTTCACCCCTCCACTTT.

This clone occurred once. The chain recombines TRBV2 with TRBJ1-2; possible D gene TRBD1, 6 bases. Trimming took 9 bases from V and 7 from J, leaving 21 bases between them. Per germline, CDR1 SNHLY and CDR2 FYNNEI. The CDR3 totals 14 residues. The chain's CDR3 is CASGQTGTHLGYTF. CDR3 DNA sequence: TGTGCCAGTGGACAGACAGGAACCCACCTTGGCTACACCTTC.

DNA for the CDR3: TGTGCCAGCAGCTTGGGGCATTCGGGACAGGGGAGCAATGAGCAGTTCTTC. This codes for CASSLGHSGQGSNEQFF. This sequence joins TRBV5-4 and TRBJ2-1, with 10 nucleotides matching TRBD1. CDR3 length equals 17 residues. CDR1 and CDR2 (germline): SGHNT, YYREEE (reference sequence). The V segment lost 0 bases and the J segment 6 bases; nucleotides outside the gene matches: 9.

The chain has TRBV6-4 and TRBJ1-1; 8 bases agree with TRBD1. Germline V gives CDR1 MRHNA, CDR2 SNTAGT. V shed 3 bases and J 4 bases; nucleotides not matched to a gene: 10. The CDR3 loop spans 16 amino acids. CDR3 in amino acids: CASSEGSRGLGTEAFF. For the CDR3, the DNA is TGTGCCAGCAGTGAGGGTTCCAGGGGGCTTGGCACTGAAGCTTTCTTT.

CDR3 DNA: TGTGCCAGCAGTTCGGGACAGGGCATGAGGGACACCATATATTTT. It codes for CASSSGQGMRDTIYF. The chain uses TRBV6-5 and TRBJ1-3; TRBD1 agrees at 9 bases. Germline V lookup: CDR1 MNHEY, CDR2 SVGAGI. With 4 bases clipped from V and 8 bases from J, the junction kept 9 bases outside the gene matches. The CDR3 contains 15 residues.

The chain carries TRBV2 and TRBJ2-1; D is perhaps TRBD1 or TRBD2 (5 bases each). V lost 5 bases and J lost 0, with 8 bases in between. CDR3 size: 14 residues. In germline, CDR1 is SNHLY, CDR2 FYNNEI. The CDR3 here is CASSPGPSYNEQFF. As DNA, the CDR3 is TGTGCCAGCAGTCCGGGGCCCTCCTACAATGAGCAGTTCTTC.

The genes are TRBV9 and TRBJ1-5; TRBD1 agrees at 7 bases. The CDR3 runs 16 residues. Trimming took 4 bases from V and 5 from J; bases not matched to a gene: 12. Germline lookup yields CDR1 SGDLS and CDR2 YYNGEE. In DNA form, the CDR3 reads TGTGCCAGCAGCCCCAGGGGGGGATTTCAGGATCAGCCCCAGCATTTT. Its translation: CASSPRGGFQDQPQHF.

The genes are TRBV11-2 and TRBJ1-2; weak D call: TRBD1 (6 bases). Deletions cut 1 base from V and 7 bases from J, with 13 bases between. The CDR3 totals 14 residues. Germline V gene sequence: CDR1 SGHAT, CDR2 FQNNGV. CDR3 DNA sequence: TGTGCCAGCAGCTTAGGGGACACGGAGCGTGGCTACACCTTC. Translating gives CASSLGDTERGYTF.

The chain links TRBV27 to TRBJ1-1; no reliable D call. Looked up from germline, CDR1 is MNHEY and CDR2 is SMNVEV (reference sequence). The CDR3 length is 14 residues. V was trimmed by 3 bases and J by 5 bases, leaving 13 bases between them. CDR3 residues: CASSFGDRITEAFF. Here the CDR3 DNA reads TGTGCCAGCAGTTTCGGTGACCGAATAACTGAAGCTTTCTTT.

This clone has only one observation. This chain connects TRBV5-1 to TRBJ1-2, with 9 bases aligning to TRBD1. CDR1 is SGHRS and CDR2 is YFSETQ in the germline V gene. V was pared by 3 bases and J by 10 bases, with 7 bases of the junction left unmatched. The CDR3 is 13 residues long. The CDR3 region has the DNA TGCGCCAGCAGCTCAGGGACAGGGTCAGACTACACCTTC. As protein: CASSSGTGSDYTF.

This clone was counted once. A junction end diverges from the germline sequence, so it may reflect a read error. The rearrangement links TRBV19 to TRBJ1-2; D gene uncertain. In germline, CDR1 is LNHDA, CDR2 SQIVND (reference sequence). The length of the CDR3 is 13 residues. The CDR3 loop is CASSIGVNYDYTF. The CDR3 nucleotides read TGTGCCAGTAGTATAGGAGTTAACTATGACTACACCTTC.

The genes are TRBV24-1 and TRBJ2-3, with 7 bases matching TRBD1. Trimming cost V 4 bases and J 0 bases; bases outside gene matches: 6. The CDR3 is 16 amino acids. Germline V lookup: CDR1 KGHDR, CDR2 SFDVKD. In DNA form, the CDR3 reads TGTGCCACCAGTGAACCGACAGGGCCCAGCACAGATACGCAGTATTTT. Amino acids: CATSEPTGPSTDTQYF.

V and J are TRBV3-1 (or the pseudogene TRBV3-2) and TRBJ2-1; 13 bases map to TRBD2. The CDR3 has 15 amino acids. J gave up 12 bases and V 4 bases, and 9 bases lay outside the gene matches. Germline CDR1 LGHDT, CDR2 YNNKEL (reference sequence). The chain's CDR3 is CASSRTGLAGDRQFF. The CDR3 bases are TGTGCCAGCAGCCGGACTGGACTAGCGGGAGATAGGCAGTTCTTC.